The present entry profiles one TCR beta chain with its context. CDR1 is MNHNS, CDR2 SASEGT, per germline. V gave up 5 bases and J gave up 7 bases, with 14 bases separating them. The CDR3 extends over 13 amino acids. In Seattle, patients joined the study during active infection and were tracked longitudinally. The data were taken from a study of blood T cell repertoires in COVID-19. About the research overall: The United States, Italy and Spain supplied acute and convalescent COVID-19 samples. The analysed material was cDNA or gDNA that came from T cells, B-cell-depleted T cells, or PBMCs.

Original processing notes: Researchers report that nucleated cell counts were estimated from reference gene primer amplification. Method: immunoSEQ multiplex PCR; TCRdb's copy keeps in-frame clones and lacks some. V, J and clone size derive from that table, while D and trimming were established from the DNA sequence. Of about 170,000 clones in the sample, over 80% were seen once. This TCR came from a man aged 30 to 45 with COVID-19, enrolled during active disease. V and J are TRBV6-1 and TRBJ1-1; D perhaps matches TRBD1 (5 bases). Sequenced: peripheral blood. The CDR3 region is CASSLAGRGEAFF. Written as DNA, the CDR3 is TGTGCCAGCAGTTTAGCAGGGCGCGGTGAAGCTTTCTTT.